These T cell receptor beta chains were read from a single sample in a study of blood T cells in healthy people across ages. TCRdb re-analysed the 5' RACE reads in MiXCR, keeping a single row per CDR3 protein. Found here are approximately 1.5 million distinct CDR3 sequences, approximately 43% of them singletons; the top ten hold less than 5%. Sequenced: blood. These receptors were taken from a woman between 18 and 29 years old in good health. The CDR3 runs from the conserved cysteine through the conserved F or W. The D gene is left open where the match is weak. The listing skips clone size in some rows; elsewhere it reads once, few, many or a size class.

d_gene: TRBD2; abundance: .; v_gene: TRBV6-1; j_gene: TRBJ2-3; CDR3aa: CASRGLAGPSTDTQYF; CDR3nt: TGTGCCAGCAGGGGACTAGCGGGCCCCTCCACAGATACGCAGTATTTT
d_gene: .; abundance: .; v_gene: TRBV7-9; j_gene: TRBJ1-2; CDR3aa: CASSTLRGSDDYTF; CDR3nt: TGTGCCAGCAGCACCCTCAGGGGCTCGGATGACTACACCTTC
d_gene: .; abundance: .; v_gene: TRBV12-3/TRBV12-4; j_gene: TRBJ1-3; CDR3aa: CASRIGTEGNTIYF; CDR3nt: TGTGCCAGCAGAATCGGGACGGAAGGAAACACCATATATTTT
d_gene: .; abundance: .; v_gene: TRBV27; j_gene: TRBJ2-3; CDR3aa: CASSFIRTDTQYF; CDR3nt: TGTGCCAGCAGTTTTATCCGAACAGATACGCAGTATTTT
d_gene: TRBD1; abundance: .; v_gene: TRBV29-1; j_gene: TRBJ1-1; CDR3aa: CSVDDRAGAFF; CDR3nt: TGCAGCGTAGATGACAGGGCGGGTGCTTTCTTT
d_gene: TRBD1; abundance: .; v_gene: TRBV10-3; j_gene: TRBJ2-7; CDR3aa: CAISLDRAVADEQYF; CDR3nt: TGTGCCATCAGCCTAGACAGGGCGGTCGCCGACGAGCAGTACTTC
d_gene: .; abundance: many; v_gene: TRBV7-2; j_gene: TRBJ2-1; CDR3aa: CASSAWTIPEQFF; CDR3nt: TGTGCCAGCAGCGCCTGGACTATCCCTGAGCAGTTCTTC
d_gene: .; abundance: .; v_gene: TRBV6-6; j_gene: TRBJ1-1; CDR3aa: CASSYGAGTNTEAFF; CDR3nt: TGTGCCAGCAGTTACGGGGCAGGGACGAACACTGAAGCTTTCTTT
d_gene: TRBD1; abundance: .; v_gene: TRBV10-3; j_gene: TRBJ1-1; CDR3aa: CAISEYDTGVHTEAFF; CDR3nt: TGTGCCATCAGTGAGTACGACACAGGGGTCCACACTGAAGCTTTCTTT
d_gene: .; abundance: .; v_gene: TRBV5-1; j_gene: TRBJ1-1; CDR3aa: CAGSCGRLNTEAFF; CDR3nt: TGCGCCGGCAGCTGTGGCCGGTTGAACACTGAAGCTTTCTTT
d_gene: TRBD1; abundance: once; v_gene: TRBV24-1; j_gene: TRBJ2-1; CDR3aa: CATSDFGDRDNEQFF; CDR3nt: TGTGCCACCAGTGATTTCGGGGACAGGGACAATGAGCAGTTCTTC
d_gene: .; abundance: .; v_gene: TRBV14; j_gene: TRBJ1-2; CDR3aa: CASSQERGWGYTF; CDR3nt: TGTGCCAGCAGCCAAGAACGAGGTTGGGGCTACACCTTC
d_gene: .; abundance: .; v_gene: TRBV29-1; j_gene: TRBJ1-4; CDR3aa: CSVVRERGEKLFF; CDR3nt: TGCAGCGTGGTCAGGGAACGAGGGGAAAAACTGTTTTTT
d_gene: .; abundance: .; v_gene: TRBV29-1; j_gene: TRBJ1-3; CDR3aa: CSVVRGDPGNTIYF; CDR3nt: TGCAGCGTTGTCAGGGGCGATCCTGGAAACACCATATATTTT
d_gene: .; abundance: .; v_gene: TRBV5-1; j_gene: TRBJ1-2; CDR3aa: CASRDGGYYGYTF; CDR3nt: TGCGCCAGCAGGGACGGGGGGTACTATGGCTACACCTTC
d_gene: .; abundance: many; v_gene: TRBV5-6; j_gene: TRBJ2-5; CDR3aa: CASSYQVGGQETQYF; CDR3nt: TGTGCCAGCAGCTATCAAGTTGGGGGGCAAGAGACCCAGTACTTC
d_gene: TRBD2; abundance: once; v_gene: TRBV19; j_gene: TRBJ2-5; CDR3aa: CASSPGTSVLETQYF; CDR3nt: TGTGCCAGTAGTCCCGGGACTAGCGTGTTGGAGACCCAGTACTTC
d_gene: .; abundance: few; v_gene: TRBV27; j_gene: TRBJ2-1; CDR3aa: CASTEGGRWNEQFF; CDR3nt: TGTGCCAGCACCGAGGGGGGACGTTGGAATGAGCAGTTCTTC
d_gene: .; abundance: once; v_gene: TRBV7-9; j_gene: TRBJ2-1; CDR3aa: CASSLQGEVINEQFF; CDR3nt: TGTGCCAGCAGCTTACAGGGGGAGGTAATCAATGAACAGTTCTTC
d_gene: .; abundance: .; v_gene: TRBV20-1; j_gene: TRBJ2-7; CDR3aa: CSAPHGATSYEQYF; CDR3nt: TGCAGTGCTCCTCATGGGGCAACCTCCTACGAGCAGTACTTC
d_gene: .; abundance: .; v_gene: TRBV29-1; j_gene: TRBJ2-5; CDR3aa: CSTLGGQETQYF; CDR3nt: TGCAGCACCCTGGGGGGCCAAGAGACCCAGTACTTC
d_gene: .; abundance: .; v_gene: TRBV20-1; j_gene: TRBJ2-7; CDR3aa: CSVEYVLGEEEQYF; CDR3nt: TGCAGTGTTGAGTACGTACTAGGGGAGGAGGAGCAGTACTTC
d_gene: TRBD1; abundance: .; v_gene: TRBV5-1; j_gene: TRBJ2-6; CDR3aa: CASSPGQGDFSGANVLTF; CDR3nt: TGCGCCAGCAGCCCCGGACAGGGAGATTTCTCTGGGGCCAACGTCCTGACTTTC
d_gene: .; abundance: few; v_gene: TRBV15; j_gene: TRBJ1-4; CDR3aa: CATRNPGPLSGKLFF; CDR3nt: TGTGCCACCAGGAACCCGGGACCCCTATCAGGAAAACTGTTTTTT
d_gene: .; abundance: .; v_gene: TRBV27; j_gene: TRBJ2-3; CDR3aa: CASSALTGRTTDTQYF; CDR3nt: TGTGCCAGCAGTGCGTTGACAGGACGGACCACAGATACGCAGTATTTT
d_gene: .; abundance: few; v_gene: TRBV6-6; j_gene: TRBJ2-7; CDR3aa: CASSYSVPGAAEQYF; CDR3nt: TGTGCCAGCAGTTACTCCGTCCCGGGGGCGGCCGAGCAGTACTTC
d_gene: .; abundance: .; v_gene: TRBV7-2; j_gene: TRBJ1-5; CDR3aa: CASSLSQGQDQPQHF; CDR3nt: TGTGCCAGCAGCTTAAGTCAGGGTCAGGATCAGCCCCAGCATTTT
d_gene: TRBD1; abundance: many; v_gene: TRBV24-1; j_gene: TRBJ1-2; CDR3aa: CATSGSPGQGSPNYGYTF; CDR3nt: TGTGCCACCAGTGGGTCACCGGGACAGGGGAGCCCTAACTATGGCTACACCTTC
d_gene: .; abundance: few; v_gene: TRBV29-1; j_gene: TRBJ2-1; CDR3aa: CSVEGRRAYNEQFF; CDR3nt: TGCAGCGTTGAAGGGAGGAGGGCCTACAATGAGCAGTTCTTC
d_gene: .; abundance: .; v_gene: TRBV6-5; j_gene: TRBJ1-2; CDR3aa: CASSCSRGLYGYTF; CDR3nt: TGTGCCAGCAGTTGCTCTAGGGGCCTCTATGGCTACACCTTC
d_gene: .; abundance: .; v_gene: TRBV6-1; j_gene: TRBJ1-1; CDR3aa: CASSSHRTKLNTEAFF; CDR3nt: TGTGCCAGCAGTTCCCACCGGACCAAACTGAACACTGAAGCTTTCTTT
d_gene: TRBD1; abundance: few; v_gene: TRBV6-6; j_gene: TRBJ2-2; CDR3aa: CASSYSGTGTGELFF; CDR3nt: TGTGCCAGCAGTTACTCCGGGACAGGCACCGGGGAGCTGTTTTTT
d_gene: .; abundance: .; v_gene: TRBV6-6; j_gene: TRBJ1-3; CDR3aa: CASSDVGSRNTIYF; CDR3nt: TGTGCCAGCAGTGACGTCGGATCTCGAAACACCATATATTTT
d_gene: .; abundance: .; v_gene: TRBV29-1; j_gene: TRBJ2-5; CDR3aa: CSVEFGVGETQYF; CDR3nt: TGCAGCGTTGAATTCGGGGTAGGAGAGACCCAGTACTTC
d_gene: .; abundance: .; v_gene: TRBV2; j_gene: TRBJ2-7; CDR3aa: CASSEDLRGLSYEQYF; CDR3nt: TGTGCCAGCAGTGAAGACCTCCGCGGCCTCTCCTACGAGCAGTACTTC
d_gene: .; abundance: .; v_gene: TRBV7-2; j_gene: TRBJ2-3; CDR3aa: CASSLGRGTTQYF; CDR3nt: TGTGCCAGCAGCTTAGGGAGGGGGACCACGCAGTATTTT
d_gene: .; abundance: .; v_gene: TRBV4-3; j_gene: TRBJ2-3; CDR3aa: CASSQETSWTSTDTQYF; CDR3nt: TGCGCCAGCAGCCAAGAAACGAGCTGGACTAGCACAGATACGCAGTATTTT
d_gene: .; abundance: .; v_gene: TRBV6-6; j_gene: TRBJ2-3; CDR3aa: CASSYFPGLTDTQYF; CDR3nt: TGTGCCAGCAGTTACTTTCCAGGCCTCACAGATACGCAGTATTTT
d_gene: .; abundance: .; v_gene: TRBV28; j_gene: TRBJ2-5; CDR3aa: CASSNGPGVRYF; CDR3nt: TGTGCCAGCAGTAACGGTCCGGGAGTTCGGTACTTC
d_gene: TRBD1; abundance: .; v_gene: TRBV3-1; j_gene: TRBJ1-2; CDR3aa: CASSLWDSLYGYTF; CDR3nt: TGTGCCAGCAGCCTGTGGGACAGCCTCTATGGCTACACCTTC
d_gene: .; abundance: few; v_gene: TRBV29-1; j_gene: TRBJ1-5; CDR3aa: CSVRTAGGGQPQHF; CDR3nt: TGCAGCGTTCGCACTGCTGGGGGCGGTCAGCCCCAGCATTTT
d_gene: TRBD2; abundance: .; v_gene: TRBV9; j_gene: TRBJ2-7; CDR3aa: CASSVASGNFYEQYF; CDR3nt: TGTGCCAGCAGCGTAGCTAGCGGGAACTTCTACGAGCAGTACTTC
d_gene: .; abundance: .; v_gene: TRBV29-1; j_gene: TRBJ2-5; CDR3aa: CSVVGLGGETQYF; CDR3nt: TGCAGCGTTGTCGGGCTTGGGGGGGAGACCCAGTACTTC
d_gene: .; abundance: .; v_gene: TRBV30; j_gene: TRBJ2-2; CDR3aa: CARPGLSTGELFF; CDR3nt: TGTGCCCGACCTGGGTTATCCACCGGGGAGCTGTTTTTT
d_gene: .; abundance: few; v_gene: TRBV30; j_gene: TRBJ2-6; CDR3aa: CAWTVGGANVLTF; CDR3nt: TGTGCCTGGACAGTCGGTGGGGCCAACGTCCTGACTTTC
d_gene: TRBD2; abundance: .; v_gene: TRBV20-1; j_gene: TRBJ2-1; CDR3aa: CSAPSGVYNEQFF; CDR3nt: TGCAGTGCACCTAGCGGGGTCTACAATGAGCAGTTCTTC
d_gene: TRBD2; abundance: few; v_gene: TRBV28; j_gene: TRBJ2-1; CDR3aa: CASSYQRGLAGTIYNEQFF; CDR3nt: TGTGCCAGCAGTTACCAACGAGGACTAGCGGGGACGATCTACAATGAGCAGTTCTTC
d_gene: .; abundance: .; v_gene: TRBV7-2; j_gene: TRBJ2-7; CDR3aa: CASSSRSLYYEQYF; CDR3nt: TGTGCCAGCAGCTCCAGGAGTTTGTACTACGAGCAGTACTTC
d_gene: TRBD2; abundance: .; v_gene: TRBV7-9; j_gene: TRBJ2-3; CDR3aa: CASSRGTSGMIGTDTQYF; CDR3nt: TGTGCCAGCAGCCGTGGGACTAGCGGGATGATAGGCACAGATACGCAGTATTTT
d_gene: .; abundance: .; v_gene: TRBV20-1; j_gene: TRBJ2-7; CDR3aa: CSAHPTESSSYEQYF; CDR3nt: TGCAGTGCACATCCGACAGAGTCTAGTTCCTACGAGCAGTACTTC
d_gene: .; abundance: .; v_gene: TRBV21-1; j_gene: TRBJ2-5; CDR3aa: CASSLQTHRLAGGQETQYF; CDR3nt: TGTGCCAGCAGCCTACAAACTCACAGACTAGCGGGGGGGCAAGAGACCCAGTACTTC